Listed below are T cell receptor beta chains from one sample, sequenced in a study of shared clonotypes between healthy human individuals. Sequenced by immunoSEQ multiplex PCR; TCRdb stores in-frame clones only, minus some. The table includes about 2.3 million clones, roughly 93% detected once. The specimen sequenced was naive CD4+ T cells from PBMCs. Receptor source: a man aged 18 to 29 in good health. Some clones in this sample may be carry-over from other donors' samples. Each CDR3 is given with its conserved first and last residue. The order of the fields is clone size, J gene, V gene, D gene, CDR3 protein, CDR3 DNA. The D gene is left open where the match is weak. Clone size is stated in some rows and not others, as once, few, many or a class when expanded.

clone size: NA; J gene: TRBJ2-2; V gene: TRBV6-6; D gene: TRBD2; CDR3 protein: CASSRLAVNTGELFF; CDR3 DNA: TGTGCCAGCAGTCGACTAGCGGTCAACACCGGGGAGCTGTTTTTT
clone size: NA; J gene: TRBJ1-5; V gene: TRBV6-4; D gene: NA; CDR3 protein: CATKRQVNQPQHF; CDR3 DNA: TGTGCCACCAAAAGGCAGGTCAATCAGCCCCAGCATTTT
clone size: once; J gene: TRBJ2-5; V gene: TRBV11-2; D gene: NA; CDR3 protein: CASSGRPGQKQETQYF; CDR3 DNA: TGTGCCAGCAGCGGACGACCGGGACAAAAACAAGAGACCCAGTACTTC
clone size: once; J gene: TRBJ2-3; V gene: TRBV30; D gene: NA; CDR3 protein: CAWRFWTDSTDTQYF; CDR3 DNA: TGTGCCTGGAGGTTTTGGACAGATAGCACAGATACGCAGTATTTT
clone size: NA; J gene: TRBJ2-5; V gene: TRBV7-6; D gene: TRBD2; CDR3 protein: CASSLGPSGGGQETQYF; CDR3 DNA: TGTGCCAGCAGCTTAGGACCTAGCGGCGGGGGCCAAGAGACCCAGTACTTC
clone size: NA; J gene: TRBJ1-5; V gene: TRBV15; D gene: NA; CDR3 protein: CATSRPTSDQPQHF; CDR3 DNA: TGTGCCACCAGCAGACCGACTTCAGACCAGCCCCAGCATTTT
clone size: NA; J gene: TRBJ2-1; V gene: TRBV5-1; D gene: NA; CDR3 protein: CASSRLGLDEQFF; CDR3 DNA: TGCGCCAGCAGCCGCCTAGGATTAGATGAGCAGTTCTTC
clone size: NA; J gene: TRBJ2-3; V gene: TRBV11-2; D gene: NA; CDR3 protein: CASSLNRETDTQYF; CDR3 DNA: TGTGCCAGCAGCTTGAACCGGGAGACAGATACGCAGTATTTT
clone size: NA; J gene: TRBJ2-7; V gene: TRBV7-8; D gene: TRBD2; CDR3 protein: CASSSGLAGAEQYF; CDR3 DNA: TGTGCCAGCAGCTCGGGACTAGCGGGAGCCGAGCAGTACTTC
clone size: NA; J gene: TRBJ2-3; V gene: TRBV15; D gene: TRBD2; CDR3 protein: CATSRGTSGTLRADTQYF; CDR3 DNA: TGTGCCACCAGCAGGGGGACTAGCGGGACCTTACGAGCAGATACGCAGTATTTT
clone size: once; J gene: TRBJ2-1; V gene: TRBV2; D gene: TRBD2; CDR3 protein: CASSASGAYNEQFF; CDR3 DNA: TGTGCCAGCAGTGCTAGCGGGGCCTACAATGAGCAGTTCTTC
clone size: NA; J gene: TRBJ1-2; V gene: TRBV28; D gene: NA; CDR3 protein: CASSLSLRDYYGYTF; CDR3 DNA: TGTGCCAGCAGTTTATCATTAAGAGATTACTATGGCTACACCTTC
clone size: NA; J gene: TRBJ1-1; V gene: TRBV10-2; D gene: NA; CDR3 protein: CASSDAVILGTEAFF; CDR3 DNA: TGCGCCAGCAGTGATGCTGTGATTCTGGGGACTGAAGCTTTCTTT
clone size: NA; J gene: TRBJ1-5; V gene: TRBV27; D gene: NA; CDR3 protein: CASSFGRANQPQHF; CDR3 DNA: TGTGCCAGCAGTTTCGGCAGGGCTAATCAGCCCCAGCATTTT
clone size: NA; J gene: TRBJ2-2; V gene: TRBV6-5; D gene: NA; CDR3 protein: CASSYSGTGELFF; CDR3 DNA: TGTGCCAGCAGTTACTCCGGCACCGGGGAGCTGTTTTTT
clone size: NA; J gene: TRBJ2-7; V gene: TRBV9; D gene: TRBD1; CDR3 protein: CASSVATGTGFYEQYF; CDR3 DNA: TGTGCCAGCAGCGTAGCCACCGGGACAGGGTTCTACGAGCAGTACTTC
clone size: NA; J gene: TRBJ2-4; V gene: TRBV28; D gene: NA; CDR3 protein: CASGGGDRVDIQYF; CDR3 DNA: TGTGCCAGCGGGGGCGGGGATCGGGTGGACATTCAGTACTTC
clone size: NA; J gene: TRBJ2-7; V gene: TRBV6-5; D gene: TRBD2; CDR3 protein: CASKLTSGRAYEQYF; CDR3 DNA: TGTGCCAGCAAATTGACTAGCGGGAGGGCCTACGAGCAGTACTTC
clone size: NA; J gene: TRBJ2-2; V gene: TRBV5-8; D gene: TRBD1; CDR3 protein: CASSSTGTGMTGELFF; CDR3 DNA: TGTGCCAGCAGCTCCACCGGGACAGGGATGACCGGGGAGCTGTTTTTT
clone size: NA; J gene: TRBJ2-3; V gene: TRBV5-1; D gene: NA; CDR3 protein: CASSSEGRTDTQYF; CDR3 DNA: TGCGCCAGCAGCTCGGAGGGCCGGACAGATACGCAGTATTTT
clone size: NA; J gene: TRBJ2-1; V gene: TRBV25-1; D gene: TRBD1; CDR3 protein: CASSDRRTGEYNEQFF; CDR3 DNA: TGTGCCAGCAGTGACAGAAGGACAGGAGAATACAATGAGCAGTTCTTC
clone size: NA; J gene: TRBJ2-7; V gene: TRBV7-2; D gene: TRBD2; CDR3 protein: CASSYFPSGSQEQYF; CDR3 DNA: TGTGCCAGCAGTTATTTTCCTAGCGGGAGTCAGGAGCAGTACTTC
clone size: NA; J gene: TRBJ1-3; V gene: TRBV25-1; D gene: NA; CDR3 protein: CASSEGAGRSSGNTIYF; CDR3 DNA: TGTGCCAGCAGTGAGGGGGCAGGCCGCTCCTCTGGAAACACCATATATTTT
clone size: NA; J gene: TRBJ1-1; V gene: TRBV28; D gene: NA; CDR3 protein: CASSELPGQNTEAFF; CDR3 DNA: TGTGCCAGCAGTGAACTTCCGGGACAGAACACTGAAGCTTTCTTT
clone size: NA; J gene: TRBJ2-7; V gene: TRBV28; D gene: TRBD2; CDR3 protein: CASSSPQSWASGINSSPYEQYF; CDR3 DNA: TGTGCCAGCAGTTCCCCCCAGAGCTGGGCTAGCGGGATCAATTCCAGTCCCTACGAGCAGTACTTC